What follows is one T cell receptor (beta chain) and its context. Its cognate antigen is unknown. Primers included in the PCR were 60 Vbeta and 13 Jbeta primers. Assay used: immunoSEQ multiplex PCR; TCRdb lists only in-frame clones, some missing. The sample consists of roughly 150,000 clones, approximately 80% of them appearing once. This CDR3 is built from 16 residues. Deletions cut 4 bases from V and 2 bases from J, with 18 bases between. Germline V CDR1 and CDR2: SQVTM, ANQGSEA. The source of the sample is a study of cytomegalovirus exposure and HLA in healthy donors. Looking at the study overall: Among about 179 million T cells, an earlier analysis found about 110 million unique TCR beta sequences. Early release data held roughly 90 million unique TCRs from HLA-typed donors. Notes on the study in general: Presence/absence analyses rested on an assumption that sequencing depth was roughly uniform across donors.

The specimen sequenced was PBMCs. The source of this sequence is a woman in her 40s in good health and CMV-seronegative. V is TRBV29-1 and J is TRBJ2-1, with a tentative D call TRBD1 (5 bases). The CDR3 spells CSVVPYLDSPYNEQFF. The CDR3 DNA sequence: TGCAGCGTTGTCCCCTACCTAGACAGCCCCTACAATGAGCAGTTCTTC.